A selection of T cell receptor beta chains follows, all from one sample in a study of CD8 T cells in Susac syndrome. Using its own MiXCR run on the immunoSEQ multiplex PCR reads, TCRdb lists one record per CDR3 protein. The data hold approximately 150,000 distinct CDR3 sequences, with about 92% observed a single time. Sequences were obtained from CD4+ T cells from PBMCs. These receptors all come from a human donor in good health. Both conserved end residues are part of each CDR3. The order of the fields is clone size, J gene, D gene, V gene, CDR3 DNA, CDR3 protein. The D gene is left open where the match is weak. Expanded clones are given a class, and other clones once, few, many or no size at all.

. TRBJ2-5 . TRBV6-1 TGTGCCAGCAGTGAAGGGCCGAGGGGCGGAGGAGGGACCCAGTACTTC CASSEGPRGGGGTQYF
. TRBJ2-1 . TRBV20-1 TGCAGTGCTAGGGTTTCGTCCGGGACAAGCTCCTACAATGAGCAGTTCTTC CSARVSSGTSSYNEQFF
. TRBJ2-4 . TRBV2 TGTGCCAGCAGTGCCGAAAACATTCAGTACTTC CASSAENIQYF
. TRBJ1-2 . TRBV11-2 TGTGCCAGCAGCTTAGCAGGGGTCTATGGCTACACCTTC CASSLAGVYGYTF
once TRBJ1-2 . TRBV7-2 TGTGCCAGCAGCCCCGGCAGCCGCCCCTATGGCTACACCTTC CASSPGSRPYGYTF
. TRBJ1-1 . TRBV20-1 TGCAGTGCTAGAGACCGGACAGTGAACACTGAAGCTTTCTTT CSARDRTVNTEAFF
once TRBJ1-1 . TRBV5-1 TGCGCCAGCAGCTTGGCCAGAGGAGACACTGAAGCTTTCTTT CASSLARGDTEAFF
once TRBJ2-3 TRBD2 TRBV18 TGTGCCAGCTCACCACCGGGTCTAGCGGGGGGCCGTGGGAAGTATTTT CASSPPGLAGGRGKYF
. TRBJ1-4 . TRBV7-2 TGTGCCAGCAGCTCGAGGGCGGGGGCGAAAGAAAAACTGTTTTTT CASSSRAGAKEKLFF
. TRBJ2-1 TRBD2 TRBV2 TGTGCCAGCAGTTATCTAGCGGGGGAAAATGAGCAGTTCTTC CASSYLAGENEQFF
. TRBJ2-7 . TRBV6-6 TGTGCCAGCAGCACCGGGACACCGCCCGGATTGGAGCAGTACTTC CASSTGTPPGLEQYF
. TRBJ2-4 . TRBV11-2 TGTGCCAGCAGCCCCGGTAACATTCAGTACTTC CASSPGNIQYF
. TRBJ1-6 . TRBV20-1 TGCAGTGCTAGCCCCGGACAGTCTTATTCACCCCTCCACTTT CSASPGQSYSPLHF
. TRBJ2-1 TRBD2 TRBV11-2 TGTGCCAGCAGCTTCGGGACTACTGGGAATGAGCAGTTCTTC CASSFGTTGNEQFF
. TRBJ2-7 TRBD2 TRBV20-1 TGCAGTGCTAGGAGCGGGAGTATCTACGAGCAGTACTTC CSARSGSIYEQYF
. TRBJ2-1 TRBD2 TRBV12-3/TRBV12-4 TGTGCCAGCAGCCGCAGACTAGCCGGCAATGAGCAGTTCTTC CASSRRLAGNEQFF
. TRBJ2-1 . TRBV6-2/TRBV6-3 TGTGCCAGCAGTTATACGAGCTCCTACAATGAGCAGTTCTTC CASSYTSSYNEQFF
. TRBJ1-5 . TRBV5-1 TGCGCCAGCAGCACTAGACAGGGCAATCAGCCCCAGCATTTT CASSTRQGNQPQHF
. TRBJ2-1 . TRBV29-1 TGCAGCGGCGGACTGGGATTTAATGAGCAGTTCTTC CSGGLGFNEQFF
. TRBJ2-2 TRBD1 TRBV20-1 TGCAGTGCGGACAGGAAAGGTGCCGGGGAGCTGTTTTTT CSADRKGAGELFF
. TRBJ2-7 TRBD1 TRBV7-9 TGTGCCAGCTCCCTTTGGGACAGCTACGAGCAGTACTTC CASSLWDSYEQYF
. TRBJ2-1 . TRBV6-2/TRBV6-3 TGTGCCAGCAGTGGGGGGGCGTACAATGAGCAGTTCTTC CASSGGAYNEQFF
. TRBJ2-1 . TRBV7-9 TGTGCCAGCAGCGCCGTGCGGAGCTCCTACAATGAGCAGTTCTTC CASSAVRSSYNEQFF
. TRBJ2-1 TRBD2 TRBV29-1 TGCATGACCGGGACTAACAATGAGCAGTTCTTC CMTGTNNEQFF
few TRBJ2-2 . TRBV20-1 TGCAGTGCTAGGGGGGGGACACCGAACACCGGGGAGCTGTTTTTT CSARGGTPNTGELFF
. TRBJ2-5 TRBD2 TRBV10-3 TGTGCCACCAGACTAGCGGGAGTGCGGGAGACCCAGTACTTC CATRLAGVRETQYF
. TRBJ2-5 TRBD1 TRBV28 TGTGCCAGCAGTTTCCCAATGAGGGGGCGCACAGAGACCCAGTACTTC CASSFPMRGRTETQYF
. TRBJ1-5 TRBD1 TRBV7-2 TGTGCCAGCAGCTTACAGGGGGGGGGCCCTGGGCAGCCCCAGCATTTT CASSLQGGGPGQPQHF
. TRBJ1-2 . TRBV7-9 TGTGCCAGCAGTCGGGAGCAATTCCATGGCTACACCTTC CASSREQFHGYTF
. TRBJ2-7 . TRBV30 TGTGCCTGGAGTGTCGAGGGGTCCGGGGGCGCCGAGCAGTACTTC CAWSVEGSGGAEQYF
. TRBJ2-7 . TRBV9 TGTGCCAGCAGCGAGGAGGGGTCGAGCTCCTACGAGCAGTACTTC CASSEEGSSSYEQYF
. TRBJ2-7 . TRBV18 TGTGCCAGCTCACCATACGGGGATTTTGACGAGCAGTACTTC CASSPYGDFDEQYF
. TRBJ2-3 . TRBV6-2/TRBV6-3 TGTGCCAGCAGTTACGGGGGGAGACTCCGAAGCACAGATACGCAGTATTTT CASSYGGRLRSTDTQYF
. TRBJ1-1 . TRBV6-6 TGTGCCATCCGGGGGGTCGGTGAAGCTTTCTTT CAIRGVGEAFF
. TRBJ2-7 . TRBV4-3 TGCGCCAGCAGCCAAGAATTAGGGGATACCTACGAGCAGTACTTC CASSQELGDTYEQYF
. TRBJ2-1 . TRBV19 TGTGCCAGTAGCCCGTCGACTAACTCCTACAATGAGCAGTTCTTC CASSPSTNSYNEQFF
. TRBJ2-2 . TRBV3-1 TGTGCCAGCAGCCAAGCGGGGACGAACACCGGGGAGCTGTTTTTT CASSQAGTNTGELFF
few TRBJ2-5 . TRBV5-1 TGCGCCAGCGAGGGGTCAGAGGAGACCCAGTACTTC CASEGSEETQYF
. TRBJ2-3 . TRBV28 TGTGCCAGCGTGGGACCGCCTAAGGAGGTGCAGTATTTT CASVGPPKEVQYF
. TRBJ2-7 . TRBV12-3/TRBV12-4 TGTGCCAGCAGTTTTAGCAACTCCTACGAGCAGTACTTC CASSFSNSYEQYF
. TRBJ2-6 . TRBV7-2 TGTGCCAGCAGCTCCATGCTCCCTGGGGCCAACGTCCTGACTTTC CASSSMLPGANVLTF
. TRBJ1-1 . TRBV5-1 TGCGCCAGCAGCGCCCCCTGGGGGAACACTGAAGCTTTCTTT CASSAPWGNTEAFF
. TRBJ2-5 TRBD2 TRBV5-6 TGTGCCAGCAGTCCCGTCGGGGCGGGGGGACAAGAGACCCAGTACTTC CASSPVGAGGQETQYF
. TRBJ2-7 TRBD2 TRBV11-2 TGTGCCAGCAGCACTTCGGGGGGGATCGGCGAGCAGTACTTC CASSTSGGIGEQYF
. TRBJ2-5 TRBD1 TRBV7-2 TGTGCCAGCAGCCCGAGGGGGCGAGGGGAGACCCAGTACTTC CASSPRGRGETQYF
once TRBJ2-2 . TRBV5-1 TGCGCCAGCAGCTTGTTTCTTGAAGGGGCCGGGGAGCTGTTTTTT CASSLFLEGAGELFF
. TRBJ2-7 . TRBV2 TGTGCCAGCAGTGATATGGCGCGGCAGGGCTCCCACGAGCAGTACTTC CASSDMARQGSHEQYF
. TRBJ1-4 . TRBV30 TGTGCCTGGAGTACACCGAGGGGTAGCGGTGTCGAAAAACTGTTTTTT CAWSTPRGSGVEKLFF
. TRBJ1-2 . TRBV25-1 TGTGCCAGCAGTGAATTTAAGGACTATGGCTACACCTTC CASSEFKDYGYTF
. TRBJ2-5 TRBD2 TRBV12-3/TRBV12-4 TGTGCCAGCAGCCGACTAGCCCCACAAGAGACCCAGTACTTC CASSRLAPQETQYF
. TRBJ2-5 TRBD1 TRBV18 TGTGCCAGCTCACCAGAGACAGGGGGACAAGAGACCCAGTACTTC CASSPETGGQETQYF
. TRBJ2-5 TRBD1 TRBV18 TGTGCCAGCTCATCAAGGACAGGGTACCAAGAGACCCAGTACTTC CASSSRTGYQETQYF
. TRBJ2-3 . TRBV18 TGTGCCAGCTCACCAGGCGGGGGCAGGACAGATACGCAGTATTTT CASSPGGGRTDTQYF
. TRBJ2-6 . TRBV19 TGTGCCAGCCTACCATCCAGTTCTGGGGCCAACGTCCTGACTTTC CASLPSSSGANVLTF